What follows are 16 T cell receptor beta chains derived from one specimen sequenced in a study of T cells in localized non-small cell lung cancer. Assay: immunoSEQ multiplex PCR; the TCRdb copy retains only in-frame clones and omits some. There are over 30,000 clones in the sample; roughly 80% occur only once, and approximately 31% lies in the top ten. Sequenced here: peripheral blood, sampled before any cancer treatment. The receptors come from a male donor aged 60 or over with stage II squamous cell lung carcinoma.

This CDR3 reads CASSFSESYNEQFF. The CDR3 nucleotides are TGTGCCAGCAGTTTTTCAGAATCCTACAATGAGCAGTTCTTC. The V and J genes are TRBV27 and TRBJ2-1; D remains ambiguous. The CDR3 consists of 14 residues. Trimming pared 3 bases from V and 1 base from J, leaving 7 bases between. The germline V gene has CDR1 MNHEY and CDR2 SMNVEV (reference sequence).

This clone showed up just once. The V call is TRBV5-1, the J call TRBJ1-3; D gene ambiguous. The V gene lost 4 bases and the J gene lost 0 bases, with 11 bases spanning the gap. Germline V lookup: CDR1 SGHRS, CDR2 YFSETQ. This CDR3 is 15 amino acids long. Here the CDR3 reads CASSPDMSSGNTIYF. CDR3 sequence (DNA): TGCGCCAGCAGCCCCGACATGAGCTCTGGAAACACCATATATTTT.

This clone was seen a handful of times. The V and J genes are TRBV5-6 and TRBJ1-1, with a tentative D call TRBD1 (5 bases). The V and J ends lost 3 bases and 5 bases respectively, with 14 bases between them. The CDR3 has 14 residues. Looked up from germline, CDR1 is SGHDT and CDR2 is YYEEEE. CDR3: CASSSYQKGTEAFF. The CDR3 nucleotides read TGTGCCAGCAGCTCTTATCAAAAGGGGACTGAAGCTTTCTTT.

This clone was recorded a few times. For the CDR3, the DNA is TGTGCCTGGAGTGTACAGGCAGCTTCCTCCCTGGGGGGCTACACCTTC. Translation gives CAWSVQAASSLGGYTF. The chain is built from TRBV30 and TRBJ1-2; weak D call: TRBD1 (5 bases). From germline, CDR1 is GTSNPN and CDR2 SVGIG (reference sequence). The CDR3 runs to 16 residues. V was trimmed by 0 bases and J by 8 bases, leaving 22 bases between them.

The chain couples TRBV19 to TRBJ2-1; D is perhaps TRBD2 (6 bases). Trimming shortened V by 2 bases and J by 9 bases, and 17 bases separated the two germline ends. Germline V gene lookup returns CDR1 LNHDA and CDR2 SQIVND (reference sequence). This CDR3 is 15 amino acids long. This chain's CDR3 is CASSISKLAVGEQFF. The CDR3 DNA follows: TGTGCCAGTAGTATAAGTAAACTAGCCGTCGGTGAGCAGTTCTTC.

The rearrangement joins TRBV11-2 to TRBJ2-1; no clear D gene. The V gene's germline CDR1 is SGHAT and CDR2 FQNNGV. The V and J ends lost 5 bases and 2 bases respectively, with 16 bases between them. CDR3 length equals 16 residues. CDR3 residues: CASSPRVGSTYNEQFF. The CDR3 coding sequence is TGTGCCAGCAGCCCCCGGGTAGGCTCTACCTACAATGAGCAGTTCTTC. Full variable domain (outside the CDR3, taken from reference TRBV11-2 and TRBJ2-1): EAGVAQSPRYKIIEKRQSVAFWCNPISGHATLYWYQQILGQGPKLLIQFQNNGVVDDSQLPKDRFSAERLKGVDSTLKIQPAKLEDSAVYLCASSPRVGSTYNEQFFGPGTRLTVL.

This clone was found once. The CDR3 DNA sequence: TGCGCCAGCAGAATAGGGGATGCGACTGAAGCTTTCTTT. It encodes CASRIGDATEAFF. This chain uses TRBV5-1 with TRBJ1-1, with D possibly TRBD1 on 5 matching bases. The germline V and J ends were trimmed by 5 bases and 5 bases, with 13 bases remaining between them. Germline CDR1 SGHRS, CDR2 YFSETQ. The CDR3 has 13 residues.

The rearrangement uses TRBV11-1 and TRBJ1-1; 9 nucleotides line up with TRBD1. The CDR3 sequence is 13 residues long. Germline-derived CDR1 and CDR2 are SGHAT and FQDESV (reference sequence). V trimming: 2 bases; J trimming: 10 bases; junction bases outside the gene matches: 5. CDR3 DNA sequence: TGTGCCAGCAGCTTAAGACAGGGGGTCACAGCTTTCTTT. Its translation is CASSLRQGVTAFF.

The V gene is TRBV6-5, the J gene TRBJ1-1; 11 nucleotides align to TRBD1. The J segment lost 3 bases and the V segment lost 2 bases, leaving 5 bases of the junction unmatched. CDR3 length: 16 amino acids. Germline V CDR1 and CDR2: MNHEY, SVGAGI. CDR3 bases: TGTGCCAGCAGTTACGACCCGGACAGGGGGCACACTGAAGCTTTCTTT. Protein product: CASSYDPDRGHTEAFF.

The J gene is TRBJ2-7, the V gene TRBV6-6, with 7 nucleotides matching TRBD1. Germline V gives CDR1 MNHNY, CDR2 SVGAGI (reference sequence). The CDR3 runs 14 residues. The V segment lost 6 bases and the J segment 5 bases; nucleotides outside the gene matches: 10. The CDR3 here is CASRDRQGRNEQYF. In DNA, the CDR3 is TGTGCCAGCAGGGACCGACAGGGTCGGAACGAGCAGTACTTC.

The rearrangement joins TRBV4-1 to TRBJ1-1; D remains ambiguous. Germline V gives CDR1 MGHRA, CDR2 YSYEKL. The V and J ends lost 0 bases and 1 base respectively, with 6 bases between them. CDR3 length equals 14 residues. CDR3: CASSQDRSNTEAFF. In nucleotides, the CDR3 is TGCGCCAGCAGCCAAGACAGATCGAACACTGAAGCTTTCTTT.

The CDR3: CASSVEGLTNEKLFF. In DNA, the CDR3 is TGTGCCAGCAGCGTAGAGGGGTTAACTAATGAAAAACTGTTTTTT. The gene calls are TRBV9 and TRBJ1-4; D is possibly TRBD1 (5 bases). The V end lost 0 bases, the J end lost 1 base, and 7 bases lay between the germline ends. The CDR3 is 15 residues long. Germline V gene data show CDR1 as SGDLS and CDR2 as YYNGEE.

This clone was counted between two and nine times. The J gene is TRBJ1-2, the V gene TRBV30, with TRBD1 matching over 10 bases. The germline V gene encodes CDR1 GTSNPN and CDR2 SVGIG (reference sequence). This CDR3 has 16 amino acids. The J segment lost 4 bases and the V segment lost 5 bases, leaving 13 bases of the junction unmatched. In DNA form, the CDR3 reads TGTGCCTGGGAGCTGGCAAGGGACAGGGGATCCTATGGCTACACCTTC. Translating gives CAWELARDRGSYGYTF. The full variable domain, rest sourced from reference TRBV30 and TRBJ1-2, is SQTIHQWPATLVQPVGSPLSLECTVEGTSNPNLYWYRQAAGRGLQLLFYSVGIGQISSEVPQNLSASRPQDRQFILSSKKLLLSDSGFYLCAWELARDRGSYGYTFGSGTRLTVV.

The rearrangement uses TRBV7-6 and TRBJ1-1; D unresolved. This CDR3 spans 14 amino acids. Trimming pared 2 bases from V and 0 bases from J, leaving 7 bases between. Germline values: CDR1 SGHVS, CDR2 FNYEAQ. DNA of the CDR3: TGTGCCAGCAGCTTACAGGCAGTGAACACTGAAGCTTTCTTT. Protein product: CASSLQAVNTEAFF.

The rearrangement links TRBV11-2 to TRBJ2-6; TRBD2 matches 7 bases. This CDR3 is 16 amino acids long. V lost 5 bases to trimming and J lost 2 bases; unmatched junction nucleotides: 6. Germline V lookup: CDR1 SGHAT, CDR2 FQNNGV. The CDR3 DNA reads TGTGCCAGCAGCCCCTACAGCGGGGCTGGGGCCAACGTCCTGACTTTC. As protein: CASSPYSGAGANVLTF.

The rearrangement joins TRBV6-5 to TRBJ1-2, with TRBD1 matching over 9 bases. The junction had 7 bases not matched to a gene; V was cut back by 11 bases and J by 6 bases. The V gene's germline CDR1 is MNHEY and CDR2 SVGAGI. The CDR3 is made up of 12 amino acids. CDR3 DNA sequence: TGTGCCGCCGATACAGGGGGCGATGGCTACACCTTC. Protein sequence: CAADTGGDGYTF.